The present T cell receptor beta chain was sequenced within a study of control samples from healthy donors and cancer patients. Sequencing was performed with immunoSEQ multiplex PCR; in TCRdb, only in-frame clones are kept and a portion is missing. The table has roughly 69,000 clones, under 85% seen once. V was pared by 2 bases and J by 4 bases, with 5 bases between. This CDR3 comprises 13 residues. Germline loops: CDR1 MDHEN, CDR2 SYDVKM. Sequencing input: blood. The sequence derives from a man aged 60-69 years in good health. The rearrangement joins TRBV28 to TRBJ1-4; D is uncertain. CDR3 sequence reads: CASSLTVNEKLFF. The CDR3 region has the DNA TGTGCCAGCAGTTTAACAGTTAATGAAAAACTGTTTTTT.